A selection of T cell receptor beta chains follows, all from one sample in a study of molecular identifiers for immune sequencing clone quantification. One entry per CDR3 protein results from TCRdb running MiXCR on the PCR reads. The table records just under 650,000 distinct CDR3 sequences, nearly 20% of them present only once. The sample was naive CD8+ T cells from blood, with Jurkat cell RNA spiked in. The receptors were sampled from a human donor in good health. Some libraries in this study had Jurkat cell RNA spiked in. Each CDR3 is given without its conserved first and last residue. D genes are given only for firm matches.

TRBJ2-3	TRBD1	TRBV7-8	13	ASSTRTGGTDTQY
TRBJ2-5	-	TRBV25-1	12	ASSVYSGQETQY
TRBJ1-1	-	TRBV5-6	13	ASSLVRDANTEAF
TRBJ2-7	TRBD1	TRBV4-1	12	ASSHVSQQGEPY
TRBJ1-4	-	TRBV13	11	ASSLEANEKLF
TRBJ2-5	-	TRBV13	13	ASSLLGQTQETQY
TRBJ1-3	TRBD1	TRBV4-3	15	ASSQETGTVGGNTIY
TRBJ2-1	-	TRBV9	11	ASSVDLADEQF
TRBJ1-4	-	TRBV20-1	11	SASIAGWEKLF
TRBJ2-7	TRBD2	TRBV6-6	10	ASTSETYEQY
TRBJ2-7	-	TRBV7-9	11	ASSLVDGYEQY
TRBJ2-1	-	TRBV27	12	ASSSPGGYNEQF
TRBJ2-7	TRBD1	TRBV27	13	ASSLWGTGLGEQY